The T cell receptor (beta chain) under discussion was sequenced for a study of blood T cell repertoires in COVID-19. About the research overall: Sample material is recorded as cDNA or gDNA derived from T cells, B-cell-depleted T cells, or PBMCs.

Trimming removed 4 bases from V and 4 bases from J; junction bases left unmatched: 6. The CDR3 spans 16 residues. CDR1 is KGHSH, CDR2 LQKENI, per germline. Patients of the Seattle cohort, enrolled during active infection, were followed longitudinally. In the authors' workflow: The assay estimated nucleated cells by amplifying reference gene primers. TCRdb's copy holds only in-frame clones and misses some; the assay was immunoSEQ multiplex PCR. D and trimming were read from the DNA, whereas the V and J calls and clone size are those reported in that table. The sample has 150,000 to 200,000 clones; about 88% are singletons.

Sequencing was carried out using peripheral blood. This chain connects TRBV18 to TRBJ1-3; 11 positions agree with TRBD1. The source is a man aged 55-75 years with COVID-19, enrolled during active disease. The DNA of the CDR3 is TGTGCCAGCTCACGGCCGGGACAGGGGGTCGGAAACACCATATATTTT. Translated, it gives CASSRPGQGVGNTIYF.